Below, 14 T cell receptor beta chains from the same sample are listed, as sequenced in a study of T cells in Graves' hyperthyroidism and ophthalmopathy. RNA transcripts provided the source from which TCR beta CDR3 regions were amplified. In the first-round RT-PCR of the TCR CDR3, the HTBI primer set was used. TCRdb fed the multiplex PCR reads into MiXCR, producing one record per CDR3 protein. The sample carries about 540,000 distinct CDR3 sequences, around 42% recorded once. Source material: peripheral blood or thyroid tissue (not recorded which). The receptor set was obtained from a young woman with Graves' hyperthyroidism.

This clonotype was counted at least ten times. The V and J genes are TRBV20-1 and TRBJ2-7, with 12 bases aligning to TRBD2. Germline trimming cut 1 base from V and 4 bases from J; bases unmatched to any gene: 2. The germline V gene encodes CDR1 DFQATT and CDR2 SNEGSKA (reference sequence). The CDR3 length is 14 residues. CDR3 bases: TGCAGTGCTAGAGGACTAGCGGGAGAGTACGAGCAGTACTTC. It is translated as CSARGLAGEYEQYF.

The chain joins TRBV7-2 to TRBJ1-2; D not certain. Trimming cost V 5 bases and J 6 bases, with 10 bases left between them. The length of the CDR3 is 12 residues. From germline, CDR1 is SGHTA and CDR2 FQGNSA. CDR3 sequence: CASSVRENGYTF. CDR3 DNA: TGTGCCAGCAGCGTCCGGGAAAATGGCTACACCTTC.

This clonotype was observed many times. The chain couples TRBV20-1 to TRBJ1-5; D uncertain. The CDR3 extends over 12 amino acids. The ends were cut back, 1 base at V and 2 bases at J, with 3 bases in the middle. In germline, CDR1 is DFQATT, CDR2 SNEGSKA (reference sequence). The CDR3 loop reads CSARAGNQPQHF. In DNA form, the CDR3 reads TGCAGTGCTAGAGCTGGCAATCAGCCCCAGCATTTT.

This clonotype occurred many times. This chain links TRBV2 with TRBJ1-1, with D hard to call. CDR3 length equals 12 residues. V was clipped by 7 bases and J by 10 bases, with 16 bases between them. Looked up from germline, CDR1 is SNHLY and CDR2 is FYNNEI. The CDR3 bases are TGTGCCAGCACAAGGCAGGCTACAATAGCTTTCTTT. This gives the protein CASTRQATIAFF.

This clonotype was picked up many times. This chain links TRBV5-1 with TRBJ2-7; D is perhaps TRBD1 or TRBD2 (5 bases each). The V and J ends lost 4 bases and 5 bases respectively, with 19 bases between them. This CDR3 region has 15 residues. Germline V gene data show CDR1 as SGHRS and CDR2 as YFSETQ. CDR3 in amino acids: CASSNRWGDSDEQYF. The CDR3 bases are TGCGCCAGCAGCAACCGTTGGGGAGACAGCGACGAGCAGTACTTC.

V is TRBV20-1 and J is TRBJ2-7; tentatively, D is TRBD1 (5 bases). This CDR3 has 13 residues. CDR1 DFQATT and CDR2 SNEGSKA come from the germline V gene (reference sequence). Trimming stripped 8 bases from V and 7 bases from J, with 21 bases between. The chain's CDR3 is CSLSAHSRGEQYF. The CDR3 region has the DNA TGCAGTTTATCGGCTCACAGTAGGGGAGAGCAGTACTTC.

The chain joins TRBV20-1 to TRBJ1-5; possibly TRBD1 for D (5 bases). V was cut by 7 bases and J by 11 bases, with 18 bases left in between. This CDR3 spans 12 amino acids. CDR1 is DFQATT, CDR2 SNEGSKA, per germline (reference sequence). CDR3 sequence (DNA): TGCAGTGGCAGGGACTACCAAGAGACCCAGCATTTT. It yields the protein CSGRDYQETQHF.

The chain carries TRBV5-1 and TRBJ1-1; 7 bases match TRBD1. With 5 bases clipped from V and 4 bases from J, the junction kept 11 bases outside the gene matches. Germline values: CDR1 SGHRS, CDR2 YFSETQ. CDR3 length: 15 amino acids. This CDR3 reads CASSLDRADGTEAFF. CDR3 nucleotide sequence: TGCGCCAGCAGTCTAGACAGGGCGGACGGCACTGAAGCTTTCTTT.

This rearrangement joins TRBV28 to TRBJ1-2; TRBD1 matches 7 bases. V trimming: 6 bases; J trimming: 4 bases; junction bases outside the gene matches: 5. The CDR3 extends over 13 amino acids. Germline V gene sequence: CDR1 MDHEN, CDR2 SYDVKM. The CDR3 protein is CASSQRGLYGYTF. CDR3 nucleotides: TGTGCCAGCAGCCAGAGGGGGCTCTATGGCTACACCTTC.

This clonotype came up many times. The chain links TRBV20-1 to TRBJ2-2, with unresolved D. In germline, CDR1 is DFQATT, CDR2 SNEGSKA (reference sequence). Trimming took off 3 bases at V and 0 bases at J, with 8 bases between the two ends. The CDR3 extends over 14 amino acids. CDR3 protein: CSASGISNTGELFF. For the CDR3, the DNA is TGCAGTGCTAGCGGAATTTCGAACACCGGGGAGCTGTTTTTT.

This chain uses TRBV7-2 with TRBJ1-4, with D unclear. V dropped 4 bases and J dropped 8 bases, with 14 bases sitting between them. The CDR3 is made up of 14 amino acids. Germline V lookup: CDR1 SGHTA, CDR2 FQGNSA. CDR3 region: CASSYLGRVEKLFF. Written as DNA, the CDR3 is TGTGCCAGCAGCTACCTAGGTCGGGTAGAAAAACTGTTTTTT.

The chain links TRBV29-1 to TRBJ2-7; D may be TRBD2 (5 bases). The CDR3 length is 12 residues. The germline V gene has CDR1 SQVTM and CDR2 ANQGSEA. V lost 8 bases, J lost 7 bases, and 18 bases lay in between. The CDR3 is CSTLVGGGEQYF. The CDR3 region has the DNA TGCAGCACCTTGGTGGGCGGCGGGGAGCAGTACTTC.

The chain recombines TRBV29-1 with TRBJ2-7; 13 bases are shared with TRBD2. Judging by the DNA end, TRBJ2-5 fits better; the J call may be wrong. This CDR3 is 18 amino acids long. CDR1 and CDR2 from the germline V gene are SQVTM and ANQGSEA. CDR3 region: CSVGSGTSGILYQETQYF. The CDR3 nucleotides read TGCAGCGTTGGGAGCGGGACTAGCGGGATCTTGTACCAAGAGACCCAGTACTTC.

The V and J genes are TRBV20-1 and TRBJ1-1, with TRBD1 matching over 10 bases. The V segment lost 5 bases and the J segment 0 bases; nucleotides outside the gene matches: 9. Germline V gene lookup returns CDR1 DFQATT and CDR2 SNEGSKA (reference sequence). The CDR3 runs to 16 residues. CDR3 region: CSAVGAGTGVNTEAFF. CDR3 bases: TGCAGTGCTGTGGGGGCGGGGACAGGGGTGAACACTGAAGCTTTCTTT.